This T cell receptor beta chain was obtained from a study of blood T cell repertoires in COVID-19 (dated by TCRdb to about 2020). Looking at the study overall: Samples from collaborators originated in the United States, Italy and Spain and spanned both the acute and convalescent phases of COVID-19. HLA class I and class II types, where available, came from metadata supplied by the sample provider rather than from assay-based typing. Samples came from the ongoing ImmuneRACE study (first 160 participants) plus 1,254 subjects from 6 global collaborators. The prospective study material was composed of cDNA or gDNA derived from T cells, B-cell-depleted T cells, or PBMCs. The dataset comprised deeply sampled blood TCRbeta repertoires from subjects exposed to, actively infected with, or recovered from COVID-19. The sample metadata nearly always contained a de-identified subject ID, COVID-19 status, age in years and sex. The repertoires were released in a freely available public database meant as a resource for research on the immune response to SARS-CoV-2.

The immunoSEQ Assay, a bias-controlled multiplex PCR, was used to amplify TCRbeta CDR3 regions from genomic DNA. In the source study's methods: The number of nucleated cells in each sample was estimated from the amplification of reference gene primers within the assay. To quantify the absolute abundance of each unique TCRbeta CDR3 rearrangement, sequence reads were collapsed and filtered. For each sample, productive Simpson clonality was calculated as the square root of Simpson's diversity index over productive rearrangements. Held by TCRdb, this immuneACCESS table contains in-frame sequences only and omits some clones. Under half of the omission traces to an unresolved V gene where checked; the cause of the rest is unknown. V and J calls and clone size are copied from that table; D and trimming were computed from the DNA. For this sample there are hundreds of thousands of clones; 80% to 90% appear just once. Roughly 15% of the sample belongs to the ten largest clones.

With regard to this clone: This receptor's antigen is unknown. Per-base qualities were not stored, and no clone one base away is much larger.

V trim: 3 bases; J trim: 4 bases; unmatched bases: 7. From its cysteine to its phenylalanine, the CDR3 spans 16 amino acids. The entry retains the CDR3 DNA only, 48 bases that are in frame from base 1. Taken from the germline V gene, the CDR1 and CDR2 loops are SGHRS and YFSETQ. The research as a whole found: Clinical and demographic metadata were provided uncurated, with the amount varying by source and participant.

Enrolling through a virtual design, the prospective study's participants ranged in age from roughly 18 to 90 years and lived across approximately 25 United States geographic areas. To assign participants to cohorts, the prospective study relied on clinical history that participants themselves reported in a screening survey and a study questionnaire. Mobile phlebotomists in the prospective study collected whole blood, serum and a nasopharyngeal or oropharyngeal swab from every participant. Additional blood draws and questionnaires over an approximately two-month period could optionally be provided by prospective study participants. Blood samples from the prospective study were shipped frozen or at room temperature prior to DNA extraction.

Sequenced: PBMCs or T cells enriched from blood (not recorded which). The sequence derives from a woman between 50 and 59 years old with acute COVID-19. The sequence links TRBV5-1 to TRBJ2-7, and 13 junctional nucleotides match TRBD2. The base sequence is TGCGCCAGCAGCTGGACTAGCGGGAGCCGAGGTTACGAGCAGTACTTC. The encoded protein is CASSWTSGSRGYEQYF.